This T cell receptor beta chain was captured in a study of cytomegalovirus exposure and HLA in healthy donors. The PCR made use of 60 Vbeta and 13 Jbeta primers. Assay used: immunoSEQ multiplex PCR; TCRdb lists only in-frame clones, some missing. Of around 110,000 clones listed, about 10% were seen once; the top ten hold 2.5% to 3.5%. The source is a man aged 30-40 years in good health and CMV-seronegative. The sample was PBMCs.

The CDR3 loop reads CASSLRGPNTGELFF. DNA for the CDR3: TGTGCCAGCAGCTTACGCGGGCCGAACACCGGGGAGCTGTTTTTT. The chain combines TRBV7-9 with TRBJ2-2; D is possibly TRBD2 (5 bases). V lost 2 bases, J lost 0 bases, and 7 bases lay in between. Germline CDR1 reads SEHNR; CDR2 reads FQNEAQ (reference sequence). The CDR3 is 15 residues long.